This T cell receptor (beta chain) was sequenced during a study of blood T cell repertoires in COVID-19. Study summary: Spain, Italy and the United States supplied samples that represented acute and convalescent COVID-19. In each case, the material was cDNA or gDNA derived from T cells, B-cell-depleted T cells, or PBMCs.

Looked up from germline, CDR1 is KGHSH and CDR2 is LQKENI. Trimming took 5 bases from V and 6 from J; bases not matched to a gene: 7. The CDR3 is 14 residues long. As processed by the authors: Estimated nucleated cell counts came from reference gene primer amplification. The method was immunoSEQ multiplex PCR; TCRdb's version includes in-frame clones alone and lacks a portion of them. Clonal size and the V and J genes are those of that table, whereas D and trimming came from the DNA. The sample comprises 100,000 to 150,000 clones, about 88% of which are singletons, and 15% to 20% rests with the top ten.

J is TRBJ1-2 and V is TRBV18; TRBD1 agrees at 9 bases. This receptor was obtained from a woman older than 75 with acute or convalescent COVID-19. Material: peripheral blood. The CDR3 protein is CASSGSTGGDGYTF. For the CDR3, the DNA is TGTGCCAGCTCAGGCTCAACAGGGGGCGATGGCTACACCTTC.